This T cell receptor (beta chain) was profiled in a study of blood T cell repertoires in COVID-19. Study-wide context: Sources were T cells, B-cell-depleted T cells, or PBMCs; the material itself was cDNA or gDNA.

The study recruited people aged roughly 18 to 100 years across around 23 US areas. This clone was counted a single time. Authors' data handling: Nucleated cell counts were estimated from reference gene primer amplification. The method was immunoSEQ multiplex PCR; TCRdb's version includes in-frame clones alone and lacks a portion of them. V and J calls and clone size are copied from that table; D and trimming were computed from the DNA. The sample carries some 490,000 clones, more than 85% recorded once. The sample taken for sequencing was PBMCs or T cells enriched from blood (not recorded which). The receptor was isolated from a woman in her sixties or seventies who had recovered from COVID-19.

The CDR3 DNA reads TGTGCCAGCAGTGGAGACCGGGACAGGGCTCTGTTTTTT. Translating it yields CASSGDRDRALFF. The chain employs TRBV2 and TRBJ1-4, with TRBD1 identical over 9 bases. This CDR3 spans 13 amino acids. V was pared by 4 bases and J by 14 bases, with 8 bases of the junction left unmatched. The V gene's germline CDR1 is SNHLY and CDR2 FYNNEI.